This note documents a single TCR beta chain sequence. Its target is unknown. This specimen comes from a study of early T cells in non-severe SARS-CoV-2 infection. As for the study in general: From unsorted whole blood, bulk RNA was sequenced, and the chains remained unpaired. Whole-study results and caveats: Matches to VDJdb favored anti-spike CD8 responses and missed private and CD4 specificities.

Looked up from germline, CDR1 is MNHEY and CDR2 is SVGEGT. The length of the CDR3 is 14 residues. Deletions cut 6 bases from V and 4 bases from J, with 15 bases between. Individual cDNA molecules were tagged with unique molecular identifiers, the study reported. Using its own MiXCR run on the 5' RACE reads, TCRdb lists one record per CDR3 protein. The sample lists 98,000 or so distinct CDR3 sequences; approximately 11% were seen once. The V call is TRBV6-2 or TRBV6-3, the J call TRBJ1-2; D ambiguous. The sample was whole blood. The TCR originated in an adult who was a healthcare worker with PCR-confirmed SARS-CoV-2 infection or an uninfected control (not recorded which). The CDR3 sequence: CASSQRNPFYGYTF. DNA of the CDR3: TGTGCCAGCAGCCAGAGGAATCCCTTCTATGGCTACACCTTC.